This TCR beta chain was captured in a study of T-cell reconstitution after alpha-beta-depleted transplantation in children. Germline lookup yields CDR1 MNHEY and CDR2 SVGAGI. CDR3 length: 14 residues. Deletions cut 2 bases from V and 4 bases from J, with 8 bases between. Library preparation (for TCRbeta) was performed with unique molecular identifiers. TCRdb reprocessed the PCR reads via MiXCR and lists one record per CDR3 protein. The sample lists about a million distinct CDR3 sequences, about 29% occurring once. This clonotype was obtained from a boy under three years old who had a stem cell transplant for SCID, so the T cells may come from the graft donor. The sample in question was PBMCs, mostly from graft donor cells, obtained 360 days after TCRalphabeta/CD19-depleted stem cell transplant. This chain connects TRBV6-5 to TRBJ2-2; a possible D gene is TRBD1 (5 bases). CDR3: CASSYQGSTGELFF. CDR3 bases: TGTGCCAGCAGTTACCAGGGAAGCACCGGGGAGCTGTTTTTT.